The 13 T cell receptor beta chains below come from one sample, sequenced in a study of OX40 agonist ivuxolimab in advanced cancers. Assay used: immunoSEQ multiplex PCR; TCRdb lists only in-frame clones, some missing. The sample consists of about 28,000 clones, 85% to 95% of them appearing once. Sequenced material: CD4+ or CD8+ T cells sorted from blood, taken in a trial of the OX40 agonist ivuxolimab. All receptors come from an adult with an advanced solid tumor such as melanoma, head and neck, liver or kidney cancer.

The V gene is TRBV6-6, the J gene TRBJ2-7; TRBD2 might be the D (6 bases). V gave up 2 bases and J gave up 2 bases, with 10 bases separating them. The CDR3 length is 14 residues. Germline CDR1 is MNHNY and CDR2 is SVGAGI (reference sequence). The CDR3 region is CASSYGRGPYEQYF. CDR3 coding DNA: TGTGCCAGCAGTTACGGGCGGGGACCCTACGAGCAGTACTTC.

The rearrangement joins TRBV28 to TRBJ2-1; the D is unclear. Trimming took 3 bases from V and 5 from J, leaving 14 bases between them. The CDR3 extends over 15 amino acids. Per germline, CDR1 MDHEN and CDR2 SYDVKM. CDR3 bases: TGTGCCAGCAGTTTTATCGGAGTTTTAAACAATGAGCAGTTCTTC. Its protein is CASSFIGVLNNEQFF. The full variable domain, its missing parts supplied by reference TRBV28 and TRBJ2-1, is DVKVTQSSRYLVKRTGEKVFLECVQDMDHENMFWYRQDPGLGLRLIYFSYDVKMKEKGDIPEGYSVSREKKERFSLILESASTNQTSMYLCASSFIGVLNNEQFFGPGTRLTVL.

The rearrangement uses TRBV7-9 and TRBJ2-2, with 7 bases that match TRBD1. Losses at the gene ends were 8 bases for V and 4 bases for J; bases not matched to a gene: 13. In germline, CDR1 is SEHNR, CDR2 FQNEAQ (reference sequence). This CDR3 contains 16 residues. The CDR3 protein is CASFLWMGQTTGELFF. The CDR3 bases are TGTGCCAGCTTTCTCTGGATGGGACAGACCACCGGGGAGCTGTTTTTT.

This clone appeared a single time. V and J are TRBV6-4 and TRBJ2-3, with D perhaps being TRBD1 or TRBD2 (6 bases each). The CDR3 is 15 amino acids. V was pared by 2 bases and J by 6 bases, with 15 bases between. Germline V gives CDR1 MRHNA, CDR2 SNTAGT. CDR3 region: CASSDGTHQGDTQYF. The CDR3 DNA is TGTGCCAGCAGTGACGGGACTCACCAGGGGGATACGCAGTATTTT.

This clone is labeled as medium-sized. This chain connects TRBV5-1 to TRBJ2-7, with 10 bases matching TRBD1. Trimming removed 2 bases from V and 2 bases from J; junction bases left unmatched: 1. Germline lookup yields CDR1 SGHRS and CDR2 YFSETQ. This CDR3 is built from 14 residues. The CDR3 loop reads CASSFGTGAYEQYF. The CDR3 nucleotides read TGCGCCAGCAGCTTCGGGACAGGGGCCTACGAGCAGTACTTC.

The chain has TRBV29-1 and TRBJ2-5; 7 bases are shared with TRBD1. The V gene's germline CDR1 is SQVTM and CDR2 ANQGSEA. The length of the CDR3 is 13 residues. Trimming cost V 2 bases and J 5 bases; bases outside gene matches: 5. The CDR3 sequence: CSVESGGAETQYF. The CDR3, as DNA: TGCAGCGTTGAATCAGGGGGTGCGGAGACCCAGTACTTC. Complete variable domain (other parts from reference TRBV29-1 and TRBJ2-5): SAVISQKPSRDICQRGTSLTIQCQVDSQVTMMFWYRQQPGQSLTLIATANQGSEATYESGFVIDKFPISRPNLTFSTLTVSNMSPEDSSIYLCSVESGGAETQYFGPGTRLLVL.

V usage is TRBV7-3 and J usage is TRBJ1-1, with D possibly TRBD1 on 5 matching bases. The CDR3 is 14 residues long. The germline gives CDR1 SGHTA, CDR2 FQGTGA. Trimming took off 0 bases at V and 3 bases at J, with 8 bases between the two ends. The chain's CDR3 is CASSLTGGDTEAFF. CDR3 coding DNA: TGTGCCAGCAGCTTAACCGGGGGGGACACTGAAGCTTTCTTT.

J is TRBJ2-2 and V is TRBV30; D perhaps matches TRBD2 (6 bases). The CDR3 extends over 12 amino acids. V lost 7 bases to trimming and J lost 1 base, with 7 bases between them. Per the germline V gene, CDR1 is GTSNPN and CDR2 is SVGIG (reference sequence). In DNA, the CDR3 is TGTGCCTTGGGACTGAACACCGGGGAGCTGTTTTTT. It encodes CALGLNTGELFF.

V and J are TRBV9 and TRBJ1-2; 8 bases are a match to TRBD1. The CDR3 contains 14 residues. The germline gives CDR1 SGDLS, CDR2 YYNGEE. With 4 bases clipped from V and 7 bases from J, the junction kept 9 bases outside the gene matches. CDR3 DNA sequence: TGTGCCAGCAGCCCAGAGAGCGGACAGGGTGGCTACACCTTC. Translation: CASSPESGQGGYTF.

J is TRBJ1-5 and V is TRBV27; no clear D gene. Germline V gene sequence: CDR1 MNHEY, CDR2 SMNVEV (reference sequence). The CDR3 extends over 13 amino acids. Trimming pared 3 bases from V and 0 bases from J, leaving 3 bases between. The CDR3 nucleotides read TGTGCCAGCAGTTTGGGTAGCAATCAGCCCCAGCATTTT. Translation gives CASSLGSNQPQHF.

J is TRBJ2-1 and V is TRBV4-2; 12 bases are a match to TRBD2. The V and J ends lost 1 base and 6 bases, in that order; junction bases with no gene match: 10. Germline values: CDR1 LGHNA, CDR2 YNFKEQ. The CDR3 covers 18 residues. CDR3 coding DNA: TGTGCCAGCAGCCAAGCGTTAAGACTAGCGGGAGTAGGCAATGAGCAGTTCTTC. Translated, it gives CASSQALRLAGVGNEQFF.

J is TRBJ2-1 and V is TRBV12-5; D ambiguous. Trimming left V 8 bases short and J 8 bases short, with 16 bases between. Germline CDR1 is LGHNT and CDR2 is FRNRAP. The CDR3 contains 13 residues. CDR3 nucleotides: TGTGCTAGTTCGTCCCCCCCTGGGGATGAGCAGTTCTTC. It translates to CASSSPPGDEQFF.

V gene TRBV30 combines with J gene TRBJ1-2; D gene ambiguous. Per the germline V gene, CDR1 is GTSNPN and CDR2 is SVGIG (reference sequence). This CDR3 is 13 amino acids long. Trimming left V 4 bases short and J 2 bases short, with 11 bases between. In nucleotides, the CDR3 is TGTGCCTGGACCCGAATGTTAAACTATGGCTACACCTTC. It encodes CAWTRMLNYGYTF.